The entry below gives a single T cell receptor beta chain sequence along with its context. The antigen is not known. The CDR3 spans 13 residues. Trimming removed 5 bases at V and 5 bases at J, with 15 bases between. CDR1 is GTSNPN and CDR2 is SVGIG in the germline V gene (reference sequence). The sample is drawn from a study of T cells in tuberculosis. Whole-study context: In South Africa, adults with active tuberculosis were compared with IGRA-negative and latently infected IGRA-positive adolescents. Samples predate treatment or fall within its first 7 days. Study-wide points: Active tuberculosis cases were adults; controls were adolescents. The TCR-beta difference was not significant; alpha differences partly reflected length.

Time point reported: new active TB diagnosis, blood taken before or within 7 days of starting treatment. Sequencing was performed with immunoSEQ multiplex PCR; in TCRdb, only in-frame clones are kept and a portion is missing. The table records roughly 32,000 clones, roughly 93% of them present only once. The sequence was obtained from an adult with tuberculosis. V is TRBV30 and J is TRBJ1-2; no firm D call. The sequences come from PBMCs, collected at tuberculosis diagnosis. Here the CDR3 reads CAWGNYGLYGYTF. The CDR3, as DNA: TGTGCCTGGGGCAATTATGGACTGTATGGCTACACCTTC.